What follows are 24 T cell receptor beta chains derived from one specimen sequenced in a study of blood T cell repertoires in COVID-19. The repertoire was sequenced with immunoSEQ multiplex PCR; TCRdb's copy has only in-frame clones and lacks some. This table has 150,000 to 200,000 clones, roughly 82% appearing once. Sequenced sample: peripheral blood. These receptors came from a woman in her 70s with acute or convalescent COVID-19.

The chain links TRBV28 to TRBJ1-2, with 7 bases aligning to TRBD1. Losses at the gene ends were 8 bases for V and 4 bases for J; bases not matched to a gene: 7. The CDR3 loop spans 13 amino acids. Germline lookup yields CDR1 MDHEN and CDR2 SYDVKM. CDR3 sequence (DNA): TGTGCCAGCGCAGAAGGGGGCGCCTATGGCTACACCTTC. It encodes CASAEGGAYGYTF.

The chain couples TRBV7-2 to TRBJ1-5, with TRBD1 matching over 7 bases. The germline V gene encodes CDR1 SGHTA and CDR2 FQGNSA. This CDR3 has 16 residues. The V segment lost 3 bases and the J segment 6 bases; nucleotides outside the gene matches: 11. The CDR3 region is CASSFRDRASGQPQHF. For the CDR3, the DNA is TGTGCCAGCAGCTTCCGAGACAGGGCCAGTGGTCAGCCCCAGCATTTT.

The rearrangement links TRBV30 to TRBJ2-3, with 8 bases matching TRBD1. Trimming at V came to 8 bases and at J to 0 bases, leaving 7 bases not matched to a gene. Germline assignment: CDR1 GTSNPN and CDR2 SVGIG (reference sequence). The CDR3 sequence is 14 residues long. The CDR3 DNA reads TGTGCCAGACGGACAGGGCCAAGCACAGATACGCAGTATTTT. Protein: CARRTGPSTDTQYF.

The CDR3 nucleotides read TGCGCCAGCAGCCCTGGGGCGGGGTCCTATGGCTACACCTTC. Amino acids: CASSPGAGSYGYTF. The V call is TRBV4-1, the J call TRBJ1-2, with a possible D match to TRBD1 (5 bases). Germline V gene data show CDR1 as MGHRA and CDR2 as YSYEKL. Between the trimmed V and J ends, which lost 4 bases and 4 bases, there was a span of 13 bases. The CDR3 runs 14 residues.

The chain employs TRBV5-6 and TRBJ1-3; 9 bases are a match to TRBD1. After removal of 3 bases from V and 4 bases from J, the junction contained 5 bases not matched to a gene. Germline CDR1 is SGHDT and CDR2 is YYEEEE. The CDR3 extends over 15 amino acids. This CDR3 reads CASSWYGTGGNTIYF. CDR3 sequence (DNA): TGTGCCAGCAGCTGGTACGGGACAGGGGGAAACACCATATATTTT.

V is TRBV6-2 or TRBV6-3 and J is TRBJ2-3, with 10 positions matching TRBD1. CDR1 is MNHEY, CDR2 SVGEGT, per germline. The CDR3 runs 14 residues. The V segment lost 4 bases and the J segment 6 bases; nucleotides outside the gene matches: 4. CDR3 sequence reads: CASSSGQGIDTQYF. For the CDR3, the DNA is TGTGCCAGCAGTTCGGGACAGGGGATTGATACGCAGTATTTT.

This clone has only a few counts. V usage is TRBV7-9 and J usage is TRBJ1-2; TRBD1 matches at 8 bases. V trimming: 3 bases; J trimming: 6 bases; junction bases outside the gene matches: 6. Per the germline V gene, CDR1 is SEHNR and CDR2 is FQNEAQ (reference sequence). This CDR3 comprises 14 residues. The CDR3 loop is CASSFQTGADGYTF. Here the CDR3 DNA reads TGTGCCAGCAGCTTCCAGACAGGGGCGGATGGCTACACCTTC.

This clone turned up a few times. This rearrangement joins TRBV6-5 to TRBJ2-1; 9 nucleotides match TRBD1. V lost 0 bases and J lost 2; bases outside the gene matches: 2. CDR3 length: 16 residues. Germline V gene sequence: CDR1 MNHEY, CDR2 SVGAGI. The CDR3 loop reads CASSYSNRGPYNEQFF. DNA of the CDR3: TGTGCCAGCAGTTACTCGAACAGGGGGCCCTACAATGAGCAGTTCTTC.

The CDR3 spells CASSLPKSGTSGSAYEQYF. The CDR3 DNA reads TGTGCCAGCAGCTTACCGAAGTCCGGGACTAGCGGGAGCGCATACGAGCAGTACTTC. The chain has TRBV7-2 and TRBJ2-7; TRBD2 matches at 14 bases. Germline loops: CDR1 SGHTA, CDR2 FQGNSA. This CDR3 comprises 19 residues. V trimming: 2 bases; J trimming: 4 bases; junction bases outside the gene matches: 13.

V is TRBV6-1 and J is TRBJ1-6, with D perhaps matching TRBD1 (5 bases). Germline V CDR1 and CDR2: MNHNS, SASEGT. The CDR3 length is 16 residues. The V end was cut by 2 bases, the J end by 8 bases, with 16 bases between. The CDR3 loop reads CASSELHGGRDSPLHF. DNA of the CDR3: TGTGCCAGCAGTGAACTGCACGGGGGTAGAGATTCACCCCTCCACTTT.

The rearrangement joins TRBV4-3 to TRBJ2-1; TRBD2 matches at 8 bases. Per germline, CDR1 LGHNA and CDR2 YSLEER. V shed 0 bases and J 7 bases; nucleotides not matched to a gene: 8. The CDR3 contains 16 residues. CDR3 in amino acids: CASSQDASGSLNEQFF. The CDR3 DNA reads TGCGCCAGCAGCCAAGATGCCAGCGGGAGCTTAAATGAGCAGTTCTTC.

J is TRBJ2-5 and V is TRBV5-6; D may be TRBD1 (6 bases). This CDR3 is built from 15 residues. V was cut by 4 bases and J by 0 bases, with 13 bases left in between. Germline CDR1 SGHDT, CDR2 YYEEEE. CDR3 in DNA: TGTGCCAGCAGCCTTTGGGCAGGGGACCAAGAGACCCAGTACTTC. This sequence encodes CASSLWAGDQETQYF.

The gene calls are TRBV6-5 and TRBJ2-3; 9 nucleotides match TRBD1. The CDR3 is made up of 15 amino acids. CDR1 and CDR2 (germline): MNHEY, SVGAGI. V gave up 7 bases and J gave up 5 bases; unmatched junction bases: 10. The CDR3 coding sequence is TGTGCCAGCAACCCCGGGACAGGGACGTTAGATACGCAGTATTTT. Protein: CASNPGTGTLDTQYF.

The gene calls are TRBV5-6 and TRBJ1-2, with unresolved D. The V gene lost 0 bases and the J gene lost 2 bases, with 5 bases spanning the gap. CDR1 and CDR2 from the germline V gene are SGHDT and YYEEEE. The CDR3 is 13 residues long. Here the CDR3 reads CASSLGGNYGYTF. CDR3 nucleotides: TGTGCCAGCAGCTTGGGCGGGAACTATGGCTACACCTTC.

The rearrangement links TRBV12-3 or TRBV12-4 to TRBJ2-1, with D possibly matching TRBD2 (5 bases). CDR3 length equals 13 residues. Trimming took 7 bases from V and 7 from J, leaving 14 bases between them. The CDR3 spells CASIPDAGNEQFF. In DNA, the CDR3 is TGTGCCAGCATACCCGACGCGGGTAATGAGCAGTTCTTC.

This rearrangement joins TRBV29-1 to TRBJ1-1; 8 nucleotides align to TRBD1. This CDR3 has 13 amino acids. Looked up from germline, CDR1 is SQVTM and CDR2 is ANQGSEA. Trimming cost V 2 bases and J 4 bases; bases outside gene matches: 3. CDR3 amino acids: CSVEKDRGTEAFF. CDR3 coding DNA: TGCAGCGTTGAAAAAGACAGGGGCACTGAAGCTTTCTTT.

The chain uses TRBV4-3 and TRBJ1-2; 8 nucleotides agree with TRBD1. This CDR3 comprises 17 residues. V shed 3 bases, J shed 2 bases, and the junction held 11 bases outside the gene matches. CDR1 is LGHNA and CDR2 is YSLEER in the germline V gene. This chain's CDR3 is CASSHSPGTGSNYGYTF. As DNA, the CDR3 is TGCGCCAGCAGCCATAGTCCCGGGACAGGTTCGAACTATGGCTACACCTTC.

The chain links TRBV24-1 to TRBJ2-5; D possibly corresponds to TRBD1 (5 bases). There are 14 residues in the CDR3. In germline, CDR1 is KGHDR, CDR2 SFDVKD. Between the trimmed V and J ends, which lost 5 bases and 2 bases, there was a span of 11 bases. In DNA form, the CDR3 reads TGTGCCACCAGTGGGCCCAGGGAACAAGAGACCCAGTACTTC. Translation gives CATSGPREQETQYF.

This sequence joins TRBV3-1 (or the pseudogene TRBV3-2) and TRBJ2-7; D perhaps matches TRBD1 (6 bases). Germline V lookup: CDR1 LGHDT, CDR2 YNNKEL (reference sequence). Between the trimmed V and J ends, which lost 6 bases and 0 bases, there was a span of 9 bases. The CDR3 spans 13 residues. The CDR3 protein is CASRTGSSYEQYF. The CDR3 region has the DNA TGTGCCAGCAGAACAGGGAGCTCCTACGAGCAGTACTTC.

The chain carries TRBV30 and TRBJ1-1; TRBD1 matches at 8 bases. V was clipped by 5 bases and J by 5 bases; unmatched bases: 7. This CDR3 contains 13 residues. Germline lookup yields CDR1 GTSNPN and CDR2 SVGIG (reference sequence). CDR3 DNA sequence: TGTGCCTGGGAGGGACAGGTGGGAACTGAAGCTTTCTTT. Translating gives CAWEGQVGTEAFF.

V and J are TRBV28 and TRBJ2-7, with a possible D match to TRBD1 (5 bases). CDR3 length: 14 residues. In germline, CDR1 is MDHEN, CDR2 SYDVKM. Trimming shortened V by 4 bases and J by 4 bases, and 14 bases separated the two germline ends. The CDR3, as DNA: TGTGCCAGCAGTTCCCGGGCCCCAGGGTACGAGCAGTACTTC. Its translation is CASSSRAPGYEQYF.

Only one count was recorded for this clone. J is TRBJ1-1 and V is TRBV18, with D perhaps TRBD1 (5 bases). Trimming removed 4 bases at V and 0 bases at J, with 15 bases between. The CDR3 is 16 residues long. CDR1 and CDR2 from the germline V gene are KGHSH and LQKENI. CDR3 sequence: CASSRYGGTLNTEAFF. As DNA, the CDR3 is TGTGCCAGCTCACGTTACGGGGGAACCTTGAACACTGAAGCTTTCTTT.

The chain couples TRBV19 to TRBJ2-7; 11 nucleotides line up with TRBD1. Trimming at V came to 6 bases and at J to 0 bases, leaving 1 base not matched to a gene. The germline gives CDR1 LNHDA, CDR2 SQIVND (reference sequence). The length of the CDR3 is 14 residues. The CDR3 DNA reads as TGTGCCAGTAGGGGACAGGGGGACTCCTACGAGCAGTACTTC. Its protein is CASRGQGDSYEQYF. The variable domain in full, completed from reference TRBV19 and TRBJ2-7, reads DGGITQSPKYLFRKEGQNVTLSCEQNLNHDAMYWYRQDPGQGLRLIYYSQIVNDFQKGDIAEGYSVSREKKESFPLTVTSAQKNPTAFYLCASRGQGDSYEQYFGPGTRLTVT.

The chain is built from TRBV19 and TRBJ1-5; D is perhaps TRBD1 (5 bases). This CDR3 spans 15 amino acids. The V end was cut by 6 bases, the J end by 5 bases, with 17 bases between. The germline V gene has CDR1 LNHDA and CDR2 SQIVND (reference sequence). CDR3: CASRYGEGGDQPQHF. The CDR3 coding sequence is TGTGCCAGTAGATATGGGGAGGGAGGGGATCAGCCCCAGCATTTT.